The source of this T cell receptor (beta chain) is a study of cytomegalovirus exposure and HLA in healthy donors. The study, taken as a whole, reports: With later analysis, a missense DCLRE1C variant became linked to TCR beta V- and J-gene trimming. Solely CMV serostatus was available to characterize immune exposure. The study listed roughly 160 cytomegalovirus-associated TCR beta chains. TCR beta V segments were, for the most part, productive about 87% or about 30% of the time in an earlier analysis.

Germline CDR1 SGHNT, CDR2 YYREEE (reference sequence). V lost 2 bases to trimming and J lost 6 bases; unmatched junction nucleotides: 5. The CDR3 is made up of 15 amino acids. A note on this clone: The antigen remains undetermined.

In the PCR, 60 Vbeta and 13 Jbeta primers were used. Sequencing used immunoSEQ multiplex PCR; TCRdb keeps in-frame clones, though not all of them. The sample shows fewer than 150,000 clones, 80% of them seen only once. This chain links TRBV5-4 with TRBJ2-2; 9 bases are shared with TRBD1. The sequence was collected from a man aged 35 to 55 in good health and CMV-seronegative. The sample consisted of PBMCs. The CDR3 DNA follows: TGTGCCAGCAGCTTACAGGGGGCGAGTGCCGGGGAGCTGTTTTTT. Residues: CASSLQGASAGELFF.